The 4 T cell receptor beta chains listed next were all sequenced from one sample in a study of blood T cell repertoires in COVID-19. Method: immunoSEQ multiplex PCR; TCRdb's copy keeps in-frame clones and lacks some. The sample lists some 230,000 clones; roughly four fifths were seen once. Input material: PBMCs or T cells enriched from blood (not recorded which). These receptors were taken from a middle-aged man who had recovered from COVID-19.

The rearrangement joins TRBV7-2 to TRBJ1-4, with 9 positions matching TRBD1. This CDR3 contains 14 residues. V lost 5 bases to trimming and J lost 7 bases; unmatched junction nucleotides: 5. Germline-derived CDR1 and CDR2 are SGHTA and FQGNSA. Written as DNA, the CDR3 is TGTGCCAGCAGCCCAGACAGGGGGGGTGAAAAACTGTTTTTT. Translated, it gives CASSPDRGGEKLFF. Looking up the rest from reference TRBV7-2 and TRBJ1-4 gives the full variable domain: GAGVSQSPSNKVTEKGKDVELRCDPISGHTALYWYRQSLGQGLEFLIYFQGNSAPDKSGLPSDRFSAERTGGSVSTLTIQRTQQEDSAVYLCASSPDRGGEKLFFGSGTQLSVL.

The rearrangement links TRBV5-1 to TRBJ1-1; D perhaps matches TRBD1 (6 bases). The CDR3 consists of 15 residues. The V and J ends lost 3 bases and 6 bases respectively, with 18 bases between them. CDR1 SGHRS and CDR2 YFSETQ come from the germline V gene. The DNA of the CDR3 is TGCGCCAGCAGCTCGGCCCCGGACAGTCTCGCTGAAGCTTTCTTT. Protein sequence: CASSSAPDSLAEAFF.

V is TRBV6-5 and J is TRBJ2-7, with D tentatively TRBD2 (5 bases). V was pared by 8 bases and J by 1 base, with 15 bases between. The CDR3 consists of 14 residues. From germline, CDR1 is MNHEY and CDR2 SVGAGI. The CDR3 region is CASGGPGRSYEQYF. Here the CDR3 DNA reads TGTGCCAGCGGCGGGCCCGGCCGGTCCTACGAGCAGTACTTC.

The chain employs TRBV5-4 and TRBJ1-5, with a possible D match to TRBD1 (5 bases). The germline CDR1 and CDR2 sequences are SGHNT and YYREEE (reference sequence). The CDR3 contains 15 residues. Trimming left V 4 bases short and J 0 bases short, with 11 bases between. CDR3 amino acids: CASSDRPNSNQPQHF. Written as DNA, the CDR3 is TGTGCCAGCAGCGACAGACCGAATAGCAATCAGCCCCAGCATTTT.